This TCR beta chain was retrieved from a study of shared clonotypes between healthy human individuals. Ten immunoSEQ deep assay plates were used to sequence the DNA of unsorted PBMCs. TCRdb's table, derived via immunoSEQ multiplex PCR, lists solely in-frame clones and lacks some. The data contain around 500,000 clones, 79% of them seen just once; the ten biggest clones take up less than 15%. V dropped 1 base and J dropped 0 bases, with 7 bases sitting between them. Germline V gene lookup returns CDR1 KGHSH and CDR2 LQKENI. This CDR3 comprises 14 residues. It was tens of millions of PBMCs that unsorted samples used for genomic DNA. This clone was observed a few times.

The J gene is TRBJ2-7, the V gene TRBV18, with D uncertain. Sequencing was done on a sample of PBMCs. This TCR was recovered from a woman aged 40 to 49 in good health. Some clones in this sample may be carry-over from other donors' samples. The CDR3 loop is CASSPQVSSYEQYF. The CDR3 nucleotides are TGTGCCAGCTCACCACAGGTGAGCTCCTACGAGCAGTACTTC. Filled out from reference TRBV18 and TRBJ2-7, the complete variable domain reads NAGVMQNPRHLVRRRGQEARLRCSPMKGHSHVYWYRQLPEEGLKFMVYLQKENIIDESGMPKERFSAEFPKEGPSILRIQQVVRGDSAAYFCASSPQVSSYEQYFGPGTRLTVT.